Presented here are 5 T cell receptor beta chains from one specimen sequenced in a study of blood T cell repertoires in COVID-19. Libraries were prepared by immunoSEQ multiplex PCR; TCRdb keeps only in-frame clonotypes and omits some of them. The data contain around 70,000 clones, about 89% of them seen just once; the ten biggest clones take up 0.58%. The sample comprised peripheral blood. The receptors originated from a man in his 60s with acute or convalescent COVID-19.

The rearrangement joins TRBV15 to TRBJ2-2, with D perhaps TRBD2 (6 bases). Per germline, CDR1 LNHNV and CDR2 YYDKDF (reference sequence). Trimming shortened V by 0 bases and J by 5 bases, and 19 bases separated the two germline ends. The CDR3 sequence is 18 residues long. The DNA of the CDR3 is TGTGCCACCAGCAGAGATCTGGCGTTGGGACTCGGAACCGGGGAGCTGTTTTTT. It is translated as CATSRDLALGLGTGELFF. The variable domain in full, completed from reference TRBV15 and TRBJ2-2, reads DAMVIQNPRYQVTQFGKPVTLSCSQTLNHNVMYWYQQKSSQAPKLLFHYYDKDFNNEADTPDNFQSRRPNTSFCFLDIRSPGLGDTAMYLCATSRDLALGLGTGELFFGEGSRLTVL.

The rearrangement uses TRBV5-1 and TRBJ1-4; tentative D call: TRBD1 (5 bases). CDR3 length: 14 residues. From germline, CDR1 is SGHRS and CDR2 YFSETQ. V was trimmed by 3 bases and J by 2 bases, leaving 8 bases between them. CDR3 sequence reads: CASSWEGTNEKLFF. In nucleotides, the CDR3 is TGCGCCAGCAGCTGGGAGGGGACTAATGAAAAACTGTTTTTT.

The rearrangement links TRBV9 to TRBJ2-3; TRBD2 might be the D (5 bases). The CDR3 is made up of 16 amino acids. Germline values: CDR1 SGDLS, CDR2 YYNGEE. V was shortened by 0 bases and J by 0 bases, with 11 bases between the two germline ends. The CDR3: CASSVGLAISTDTQYF. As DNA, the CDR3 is TGTGCCAGCAGCGTAGGGCTAGCAATAAGCACAGATACGCAGTATTTT.

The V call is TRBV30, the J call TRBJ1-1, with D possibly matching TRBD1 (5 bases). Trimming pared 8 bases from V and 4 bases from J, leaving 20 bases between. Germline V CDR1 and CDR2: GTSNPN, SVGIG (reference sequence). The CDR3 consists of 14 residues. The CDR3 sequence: CALGAGGLGTEAFF. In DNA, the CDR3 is TGTGCCCTAGGGGCGGGCGGACTAGGCACTGAAGCTTTCTTT. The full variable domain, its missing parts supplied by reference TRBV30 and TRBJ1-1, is SQTIHQWPATLVQPVGSPLSLECTVEGTSNPNLYWYRQAAGRGLQLLFYSVGIGQISSEVPQNLSASRPQDRQFILSSKKLLLSDSGFYLCALGAGGLGTEAFFGQGTRLTVV.

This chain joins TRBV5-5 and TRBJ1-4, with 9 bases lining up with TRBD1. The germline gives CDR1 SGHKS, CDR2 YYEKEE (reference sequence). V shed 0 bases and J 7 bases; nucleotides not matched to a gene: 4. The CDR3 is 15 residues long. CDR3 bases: TGTGCCAGCAGCTTGGATATACAGGGGGCTGAAAAACTGTTTTTT. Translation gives CASSLDIQGAEKLFF.